The rows below give T cell receptor beta chains drawn from one sample of a study of blood T cell repertoires in COVID-19. Repertoires were generated with immunoSEQ multiplex PCR, while TCRdb's copy carries only in-frame clones and drops some. The table records roughly 180,000 clones, nearly 85% of them present only once. Material for sequencing was peripheral blood. These receptors originate from a woman in her twenties or thirties with acute or convalescent COVID-19. CDR3s include the opening cysteine and the closing phenylalanine or tryptophan. Fields, in order: D gene, clone size, J gene, V gene, CDR3 DNA, CDR3 protein. D genes are given only for firm matches. Size is omitted from some rows. Given values are once, few, many or a class for expanded clones.

>TRBD1|NA|TRBJ2-2|TRBV27
TGTGCCAGCGGACAGGGAGCCGGGGAGCTGTTTTTT
CASGQGAGELFF
>NA|NA|TRBJ2-2|TRBV6-5
TGTGCCAGCAGTTACGTGGGGCACACCGGGGAGCTGTTTTTT
CASSYVGHTGELFF
>TRBD1|NA|TRBJ1-2|TRBV9
TGTGCCAGCAGCGTTCGCTCTCTTGTCCCGGGGACAGAGATAGGTGGCTACACCTTC
CASSVRSLVPGTEIGGYTF
>NA|few|TRBJ1-1|TRBV11-1
TGTGCCAGCAGCCCTATGAACAGGGCAAATGAAGCTTTCTTT
CASSPMNRANEAFF
>NA|NA|TRBJ1-1|TRBV6-5
TGTGCCAGCAGTTACTCAGCCAGGGTGAACACTGAAGCTTTCTTT
CASSYSARVNTEAFF
>TRBD1|NA|TRBJ2-1|TRBV24-1
TGTGCCACCAGTGATTTAAGTGGGACAGGGTTCAATGAGCAGTTCTTC
CATSDLSGTGFNEQFF
>NA|NA|TRBJ2-3|TRBV6-4
TGTGCCAGCAGTCCACTAGACGGTACAGATACGCAGTATTTT
CASSPLDGTDTQYF
>NA|NA|TRBJ1-6|TRBV7-8
TGTGCCAGCAGCCTCAACCCCGGGGTGGCTTCACCCCTCCACTTT
CASSLNPGVASPLHF
>TRBD1|once|TRBJ1-1|TRBV14
TGTGCCAGCAGCCAACCGACACCCAGACAGGGCCCCATGAACACTGAAGCTTTCTTT
CASSQPTPRQGPMNTEAFF
>NA|NA|TRBJ2-3|TRBV3-1/TRBV3-2
TGTGCCAGCAGCCAGGGTAACTGGCAGGGTACGCAGTATTTT
CASSQGNWQGTQYF
>NA|NA|TRBJ1-6|TRBV19
TGTGCCAGTAGTATAATTGGGCAGTCAAATTCACCCCTCCACTTT
CASSIIGQSNSPLHF
>NA|NA|TRBJ1-5|TRBV7-8
TGTGCCAGCAGCTTAGAACAGGGTTTGAATCAGCCCCAGCATTTT
CASSLEQGLNQPQHF